A single sample gave rise to the 26 T cell receptor beta chains below, sequenced in a study of shared T cell receptors in the human thymus (dated by TCRdb to the early 2020s). Libraries were constructed by the immunoSEQ multiplex PCR assay. TCRdb retrieved this table from immuneACCESS and kept in-frame rearrangements only. Not all clones are present; in checked studies, unresolved V genes account for under half, and no reason is known for the remainder. The sample profile shows 700,000 to 750,000 clones; 80% to 90% of them were found once. Over 0.008% of the sample rests with the top ten. These records were also assigned to another study, of human thymus T cells.

Sequenced: thymocytes. These receptors were collected from a girl in the first two years of life with a congenital heart defect. Donor details come from another sample of the same person, matched by shared clones.

The V gene is TRBV18, the J gene TRBJ2-7, with D maybe TRBD1 (6 bases). Trimming removed 3 bases from V and 2 bases from J, with 11 bases in between. CDR1 is KGHSH and CDR2 is LQKENI in the germline V gene. There are 14 residues in the CDR3. The CDR3 sequence is CASSPQGSPYEQYF. CDR3 bases: TGTGCCAGCTCACCCCAGGGGAGCCCCTACGAGCAGTACTTC.

The chain couples TRBV6-5 to TRBJ2-3, with 9 positions matching TRBD2. From germline, CDR1 is MNHEY and CDR2 SVGAGI. The CDR3 covers 15 residues. V dropped 5 bases and J dropped 0; count of bases not matched to a gene: 3. The CDR3: CASSLAGSSTDTQYF. CDR3 in DNA: TGTGCCAGCAGTCTAGCGGGGTCTAGCACAGATACGCAGTATTTT.

The chain has TRBV2 and TRBJ1-2; 7 bases are a match to TRBD1. Per germline, CDR1 SNHLY and CDR2 FYNNEI. V trimming: 3 bases; J trimming: 4 bases; junction bases outside the gene matches: 2. CDR3 length equals 13 residues. CDR3 nucleotide sequence: TGTGCCAGCAGTGAGCGGGACAGCTATGGCTACACCTTC. Translation: CASSERDSYGYTF.

The rearrangement joins TRBV5-6 to TRBJ1-6; 9 nucleotides line up with TRBD1. CDR1 and CDR2 (germline): SGHDT, YYEEEE. The CDR3 extends over 19 amino acids. V lost 0 bases and J lost 4; bases outside the gene matches: 11. CDR3 residues: CASSLDTDGTGLYNSPLHF. DNA for the CDR3: TGTGCCAGCAGCTTGGATACCGATGGGACAGGGCTTTATAATTCACCCCTCCACTTT. Combining the CDR3 with reference TRBV5-6 and TRBJ1-6 gives the whole variable domain DAGVTQSPTHLIKTRGQQVTLRCSPKSGHDTVSWYQQALGQGPQFIFQYYEEEERQRGNFPDRFSGHQFPNYSSELNVNALLLGDSALYLCASSLDTDGTGLYNSPLHFGNGTRLTVT.

The rearrangement links TRBV18 to TRBJ2-3, with D perhaps matching TRBD1 (5 bases). V gave up 3 bases and J gave up 3 bases, with 19 bases separating them. CDR1 is KGHSH, CDR2 LQKENI, per germline. The CDR3 is 17 amino acids. DNA of the CDR3: TGTGCCAGCTCACCTGGCCAGGGTTTTACTGAAACAGATACGCAGTATTTT. Its protein product is CASSPGQGFTETDTQYF. The variable domain in full, completed from reference TRBV18 and TRBJ2-3, reads NAGVMQNPRHLVRRRGQEARLRCSPMKGHSHVYWYRQLPEEGLKFMVYLQKENIIDESGMPKERFSAEFPKEGPSILRIQQVVRGDSAAYFCASSPGQGFTETDTQYFGPGTRLTVL.

The chain couples TRBV2 to TRBJ1-4; D ambiguous. V lost 7 bases to trimming and J lost 4 bases, with 4 bases between them. The germline gives CDR1 SNHLY, CDR2 FYNNEI. The CDR3 contains 11 residues. CDR3 sequence reads: CASILNEKLFF. The CDR3 nucleotides are TGTGCCAGCATCCTTAATGAAAAACTGTTTTTT.

This clone was seen only once. V is TRBV29-1 and J is TRBJ1-2; 9 positions agree with TRBD1. The CDR3 covers 15 residues. CDR1 SQVTM and CDR2 ANQGSEA come from the germline V gene. The ends lost 2 bases at V and 6 bases at J; junction bases unmatched: 10. CDR3 loop: CSVERGQGWKNGYTF. The CDR3 DNA follows: TGCAGCGTTGAAAGGGGACAGGGATGGAAAAATGGCTACACCTTC.

The V and J genes are TRBV19 and TRBJ2-7; the match to TRBD1 covers 7 bases. Trimming removed 3 bases from V and 2 bases from J; junction bases left unmatched: 7. Germline V lookup: CDR1 LNHDA, CDR2 SQIVND (reference sequence). The CDR3 loop spans 15 amino acids. As DNA, the CDR3 is TGTGCCAGTAGTATGGGGGCAGGGGGAGCCTACGAGCAGTACTTC. Protein: CASSMGAGGAYEQYF.

The CDR3 here is CASSLVRGENNEQFF. DNA of the CDR3: TGTGCCAGCAGCTTAGTACGGGGGGAAAACAATGAGCAGTTCTTC. The V gene is TRBV7-6, the J gene TRBJ2-1, with 7 nucleotides matching TRBD2. Germline V gives CDR1 SGHVS, CDR2 FNYEAQ. The CDR3 has 15 amino acids. Trimming removed 1 base from V and 5 bases from J; junction bases left unmatched: 5. The whole variable domain, filled in from reference TRBV7-6 and TRBJ2-1, reads GAGVSQSPRYKVTKRGQDVALRCDPISGHVSLYWYRQALGQGPEFLTYFNYEAQQDKSGLPNDRFSAERPEGSISTLTIQRTEQRDSAMYRCASSLVRGENNEQFFGPGTRLTVL.

CDR3 sequence (DNA): TGTGCCAGCAGCCGCGGACTAGCGGGGGGGTACTACAATGAGCAGTTCTTC. Residues: CASSRGLAGGYYNEQFF. V gene TRBV14 combines with J gene TRBJ2-1; TRBD2 agrees at 15 bases. V lost 4 bases and J lost 3; bases outside the gene matches: 4. The germline V gene encodes CDR1 SGHDN and CDR2 FVKESK. CDR3 size: 17 residues.

The chain couples TRBV28 to TRBJ1-5, with D perhaps matching TRBD1 (5 bases). The CDR3 loop spans 15 amino acids. Trimming shortened V by 3 bases and J by 7 bases, and 16 bases separated the two germline ends. Germline CDR1 is MDHEN and CDR2 is SYDVKM. CDR3: CASSFPLRVMQPQHF. The CDR3 DNA is TGTGCCAGCAGTTTCCCCCTCAGGGTAATGCAGCCCCAGCATTTT. Supplemented by reference TRBV28 and TRBJ1-5, the full variable domain reads DVKVTQSSRYLVKRTGEKVFLECVQDMDHENMFWYRQDPGLGLRLIYFSYDVKMKEKGDIPEGYSVSREKKERFSLILESASTNQTSMYLCASSFPLRVMQPQHFGDGTRLSIL.

The gene calls are TRBV4-3 and TRBJ1-2; 11 nucleotides line up with TRBD1. The CDR3 runs 20 residues. J lost 3 bases, V lost 0 bases, and 15 bases had no gene match. Germline V gene data show CDR1 as LGHNA and CDR2 as YSLEER. The CDR3 sequence is CASSQDLLGQGARGHYGYTF. The CDR3 DNA reads TGCGCCAGCAGCCAAGATTTACTTGGACAGGGGGCGCGAGGACACTATGGCTACACCTTC.

The rearrangement joins TRBV14 to TRBJ1-1; TRBD1 matches at 8 bases. Germline values: CDR1 SGHDN, CDR2 FVKESK. The CDR3 covers 17 residues. Trimming cost V 3 bases and J 10 bases; bases outside gene matches: 19. The CDR3 sequence is CASSHEAPTGVVSVAFF. CDR3 coding DNA: TGTGCCAGCAGCCACGAGGCCCCGACAGGGGTGGTATCAGTAGCTTTCTTT.

The chain is built from TRBV6-1 and TRBJ1-2; D not certain. The CDR3 runs to 11 residues. Trimming pared 4 bases from V and 6 bases from J, leaving 6 bases between. Germline CDR1 and CDR2: MNHNS and SASEGT. The CDR3 spells CASSGGDGYTF. The CDR3 DNA reads as TGTGCCAGCAGTGGCGGGGATGGCTACACCTTC.

This chain joins TRBV5-8 and TRBJ1-1, with D hard to call. CDR3 length: 15 amino acids. The germline V gene encodes CDR1 SGHTS and CDR2 YDEGEE. V lost 6 bases to trimming and J lost 6 bases, with 21 bases between them. The CDR3 nucleotides read TGTGCCAGCAACGCTCTACACCGGGATTGCTCTGAAGCTTTCTTT. Its translation: CASNALHRDCSEAFF.

The V and J genes are TRBV30 and TRBJ2-7, with D perhaps TRBD1 (6 bases). The germline V and J ends were trimmed by 0 bases and 2 bases, with 11 bases remaining between them. The CDR3 loop spans 14 amino acids. CDR1 and CDR2 from the germline V gene are GTSNPN and SVGIG (reference sequence). This CDR3 reads CAWSVSRGTYEQYF. CDR3 nucleotides: TGTGCCTGGAGTGTATCCAGGGGTACCTACGAGCAGTACTTC.

The chain couples TRBV4-1 to TRBJ2-1; 12 bases fit TRBD2. V trimming: 0 bases; J trimming: 6 bases; junction bases outside the gene matches: 3. The CDR3 is 16 residues long. Germline V gives CDR1 MGHRA, CDR2 YSYEKL. Here the CDR3 DNA reads TGCGCCAGCAGCCAAGATCTAGCGGGGGGGAGCAATGAGCAGTTCTTC. This sequence encodes CASSQDLAGGSNEQFF.

The chain carries TRBV7-2 and TRBJ2-2; 13 nucleotides match TRBD2. V lost 8 bases, J lost 7 bases, and 16 bases stayed unmatched. CDR1 and CDR2 (germline): SGHTA, FQGNSA. CDR3 length: 18 residues. This CDR3 is CASECTALAGGSGGELFF. DNA of the CDR3: TGTGCCAGCGAGTGTACCGCACTAGCGGGGGGGAGCGGCGGGGAGCTGTTTTTT.

The rearrangement uses TRBV12-5 and TRBJ1-1; TRBD1 aligns across 8 bases. V was pared by 2 bases and J by 2 bases, with 19 bases of the junction left unmatched. In germline, CDR1 is LGHNT, CDR2 FRNRAP. There are 20 residues in the CDR3. The chain's CDR3 is CASGLLVPRDRRMGNTEAFF. The CDR3 nucleotides are TGTGCTAGTGGTTTGCTTGTCCCCCGGGACAGGAGAATGGGAAACACTGAAGCTTTCTTT.

This chain connects TRBV12-5 to TRBJ1-1; TRBD1 agrees at 7 bases. Trimming took 1 base from V and 4 from J; bases not matched to a gene: 6. This CDR3 has 15 residues. In germline, CDR1 is LGHNT, CDR2 FRNRAP. The CDR3 DNA sequence: TGTGCTAGTGGTTTGGCGGACAGGCGTTCCACTGAAGCTTTCTTT. As protein: CASGLADRRSTEAFF.

Worth noting for this clone: At the DNA level, this CDR3 is encoded by other sequences in the same sample as well. The chain recombines TRBV4-1 with TRBJ1-2; 11 bases fit TRBD1. V shed 4 bases, J shed 8 bases, and the junction held 9 bases outside the gene matches. Germline values: CDR1 MGHRA, CDR2 YSYEKL. CDR3 size: 15 residues. The chain's CDR3 is CASSPRTGGAWGYTF. The CDR3 DNA reads TGCGCCAGCAGCCCACGGACAGGGGGCGCATGGGGCTACACCTTC.

The chain combines TRBV29-1 with TRBJ2-7, with TRBD1 as a possible D gene (5 bases). Germline values: CDR1 SQVTM, CDR2 ANQGSEA. Deletions cut 1 base from V and 4 bases from J, with 11 bases between. CDR3 length equals 13 residues. DNA of the CDR3: TGCAGCGTTGAAGTTCGTGACAGTTACGAGCAGTACTTC. It codes for CSVEVRDSYEQYF.

The chain couples TRBV14 to TRBJ2-7; D perhaps matches TRBD1 (5 bases). V was trimmed by 2 bases and J by 7 bases, leaving 18 bases between them. The CDR3 has 15 amino acids. The germline gives CDR1 SGHDN, CDR2 FVKESK. As DNA, the CDR3 is TGTGCCAGCAGCCAAAACACAGCTCCACAGGCTGAGCAGTACTTC. Encoded protein: CASSQNTAPQAEQYF.

The genes are TRBV10-3 and TRBJ2-5, with a possible D match to TRBD2 (5 bases). V lost 6 bases, J lost 1 base, and 18 bases lay in between. Per the germline V gene, CDR1 is ENHRY and CDR2 is SYGVKD. The CDR3 is 16 residues long. This chain's CDR3 is CAIRTLGGEGQETQYF. For the CDR3, the DNA is TGTGCCATCAGGACCTTAGGCGGAGAGGGCCAAGAGACCCAGTACTTC.

The J gene is TRBJ1-5, the V gene TRBV2; D might be TRBD1 (5 bases). Trimming took off 1 base at V and 4 bases at J, with 20 bases between the two ends. This CDR3 comprises 18 residues. Germline lookup yields CDR1 SNHLY and CDR2 FYNNEI. The CDR3 DNA sequence: TGTGCCAGCAGTGAAGGTGTCGGAAGTTCGGGGACTAATCAGCCCCAGCATTTT. Translating it yields CASSEGVGSSGTNQPQHF.

J is TRBJ2-7 and V is TRBV13; the D gene is possibly TRBD2 (6 bases). CDR3 size: 14 residues. Germline-derived CDR1 and CDR2 are PRHDT and FYEKMQ (reference sequence). V was cut by 3 bases and J by 5 bases, with 14 bases left in between. CDR3 nucleotide sequence: TGTGCCAGCAGCTTCTTTTCGCGGGACCACGAGCAGTACTTC. Its translation: CASSFFSRDHEQYF.